This T cell receptor (beta chain) was identified in a study of blood T cell repertoires in COVID-19. For the study at large: Samples representing acute and convalescent COVID-19 were sourced from the United States, Italy and Spain. Sources were T cells, B-cell-depleted T cells, or PBMCs; the material itself was cDNA or gDNA.

Germline CDR1 and CDR2: SNHLY and FYNNEI. Trimming removed 2 bases at V and 2 bases at J, with 10 bases between. The CDR3 totals 15 residues. Authors' methods: Reference gene primer amplification gave nucleated cell count estimates. Sequenced by immunoSEQ multiplex PCR; TCRdb stores in-frame clones only, minus some. V, J and clone size are taken as reported in that table, and D and trimming were inferred from the DNA itself. The table records tens of thousands of clones, approximately 90% of them present only once. The sequenced sample was peripheral blood. This receptor was identified in a woman aged 55 to 70 with active or convalescent COVID-19. The gene calls are TRBV2 and TRBJ1-5, with D possibly being TRBD1 (5 bases). Here the CDR3 DNA reads TGTGCCAGCAGTGAATCGGGGGTGGGCAATCAGCCCCAGCATTTT. Its translation: CASSESGVGNQPQHF. Variable domain in full (rest from reference TRBV2 and TRBJ1-5): EPEVTQTPSHQVTQMGQEVILRCVPISNHLYFYWYRQILGQKVEFLVSFYNNEISEKSEIFDDQFSVERPDGSNFTLKIRSTKLEDSAMYFCASSESGVGNQPQHFGDGTRLSIL.